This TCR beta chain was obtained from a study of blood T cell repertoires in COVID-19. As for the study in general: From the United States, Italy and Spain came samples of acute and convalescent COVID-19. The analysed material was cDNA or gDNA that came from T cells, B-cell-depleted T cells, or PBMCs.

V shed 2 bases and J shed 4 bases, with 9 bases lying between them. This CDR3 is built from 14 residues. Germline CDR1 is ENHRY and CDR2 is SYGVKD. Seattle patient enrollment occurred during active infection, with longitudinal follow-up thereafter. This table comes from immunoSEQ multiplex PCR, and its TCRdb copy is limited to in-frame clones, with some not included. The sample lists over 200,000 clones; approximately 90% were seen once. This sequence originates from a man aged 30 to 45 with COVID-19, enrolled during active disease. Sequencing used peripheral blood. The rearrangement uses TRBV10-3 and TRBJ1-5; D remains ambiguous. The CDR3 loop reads CAISENEGNQPQHF. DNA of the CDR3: TGTGCCATCAGTGAGAATGAGGGAAATCAGCCCCAGCATTTT.